This entry lists 26 T cell receptor beta chains sequenced from one sample in a study of technical replicates of blood from several donors. The protocol was immunoSEQ multiplex PCR, while the TCRdb copy is restricted to in-frame clones and leaves out a portion. The table has 60,000 to 65,000 clones, approximately 86% seen once. Sequencing input: PBMCs. Receptors were obtained from a human donor in good health. Some clones in this sample may be carry-over from other donors' samples.

The chain carries TRBV19 and TRBJ1-4; D call uncertain. Germline loops: CDR1 LNHDA, CDR2 SQIVND (reference sequence). V lost 6 bases to trimming and J lost 0 bases, with 14 bases between them. This CDR3 has 16 residues. CDR3 sequence reads: CASRPIVRSTNEKLFF. The CDR3 DNA sequence: TGTGCCAGTAGACCCATTGTCCGGTCAACTAATGAAAAACTGTTTTTT.

This chain connects TRBV6-6 to TRBJ2-5; 8 nucleotides agree with TRBD2. Trimming took 6 bases from V and 3 from J; bases not matched to a gene: 0. Germline CDR1 and CDR2: MNHNY and SVGAGI (reference sequence). This CDR3 region has 12 residues. The CDR3 bases are TGTGCCAGCAGACTAGCGGAAGAGACCCAGTACTTC. Its protein is CASRLAEETQYF.

This clone was seen a few times. This sequence joins TRBV9 and TRBJ2-7; TRBD2 might be the D (6 bases). Trimming removed 0 bases from V and 2 bases from J, with 9 bases in between. The germline V gene encodes CDR1 SGDLS and CDR2 YYNGEE. The CDR3 has 14 amino acids. This chain's CDR3 is CASSVAGEAYEQYF. CDR3 DNA sequence: TGTGCCAGCAGCGTAGCGGGAGAAGCCTACGAGCAGTACTTC.

This clone was observed a handful of times. The rearrangement joins TRBV4-3 to TRBJ2-3, with a possible D match to TRBD2 (6 bases). The V end lost 3 bases, the J end lost 5 bases, and 21 bases lay between the germline ends. The CDR3 is 17 residues long. Germline CDR1 LGHNA, CDR2 YSLEER. The CDR3 DNA sequence: TGCGCCAGCAGCCACGACAACCCGGGTAGCGGTAGAGATACGCAGTATTTT. It encodes CASSHDNPGSGRDTQYF.

The CDR3: CASSTAKFMNTEAFF. The DNA for the CDR3 is TGTGCCAGCAGCACCGCTAAGTTCATGAACACTGAAGCTTTCTTT. V usage is TRBV7-9 and J usage is TRBJ1-1; D gene unclear. Deletions cut 5 bases from V and 0 bases from J, with 13 bases between. Germline V gene data show CDR1 as SEHNR and CDR2 as FQNEAQ (reference sequence). The CDR3 loop spans 15 amino acids. The full variable domain, completed using reference TRBV7-9 and TRBJ1-1, is DTGVSQNPRHKITKRGQNVTFRCDPISEHNRLYWYRQTLGQGPEFLTYFQNEAQLEKSRLLSDRFSAERPKGSFSTLEIQRTEQGDSAMYLCASSTAKFMNTEAFFGQGTRLTVV.

The CDR3 coding sequence is TGTGCCAGCAGCCAAGAGGGCACTAGCTTGTACTTC. It yields the protein CASSQEGTSLYF. The chain carries TRBV4-2 and TRBJ2-4, with a weak D call TRBD2 (6 bases). The length of the CDR3 is 12 residues. Germline V gives CDR1 LGHNA, CDR2 YNFKEQ. Trimming left V 0 bases short and J 15 bases short, with 12 bases between.

V is TRBV18 and J is TRBJ2-7, with 7 bases matching TRBD2. Germline V gene sequence: CDR1 KGHSH, CDR2 LQKENI. Trimming took 2 bases from V and 1 from J; bases not matched to a gene: 14. The CDR3 contains 18 residues. The CDR3 DNA follows: TGTGCCAGCTCACCAAGTACTGATAGGGGAGGGGATTCCTACGAGCAGTACTTC. It codes for CASSPSTDRGGDSYEQYF.

V usage is TRBV6-1 and J usage is TRBJ1-2; the D is unclear. The ends were cut back, 3 bases at V and 2 bases at J, with 22 bases in the middle. The germline V gene has CDR1 MNHNS and CDR2 SASEGT. This CDR3 has 18 residues. CDR3 nucleotides: TGTGCCAGCAGTGACACCCCCTCCGCGAGGTGGAAGAACTATGGCTACACCTTC. Translated, it gives CASSDTPSARWKNYGYTF.

This clone was detected once. The chain combines TRBV10-3 with TRBJ1-4; 8 bases align to TRBD1. CDR1 ENHRY and CDR2 SYGVKD come from the germline V gene. The CDR3 runs 16 residues. Trimming cost V 3 bases and J 5 bases; bases outside gene matches: 8. CDR3 in DNA: TGTGCCATCAGTGACCCGAGACAGGGGACGAATGAAAAACTGTTTTTT. Amino acids: CAISDPRQGTNEKLFF.

On this clone: One junction end disagrees with the germline gene, perhaps due to a read error. The CDR3 nucleotides read TGCGCCAGCAGTCGGGAGAGTTGGTCCTCCGAGCAGTACTTC. Translating it yields CASSRESWSSEQYF. J is TRBJ2-7 and V is TRBV5-1, with D perhaps TRBD2 (6 bases). CDR1 and CDR2 (germline): SGHRS, YFSETQ. The CDR3 is made up of 14 amino acids.

The DNA of the CDR3 is TGTGCCAGCAGCTCCAGGACAGGGGGCCGTGGCTACACCTTC. It translates to CASSSRTGGRGYTF. The rearrangement links TRBV7-9 to TRBJ1-2, with 11 bases matching TRBD1. V gave up 4 bases and J gave up 7 bases; unmatched junction bases: 5. Germline CDR1 reads SEHNR; CDR2 reads FQNEAQ (reference sequence). This CDR3 is built from 14 residues.

The chain combines TRBV18 with TRBJ2-7; maybe TRBD1 (6 bases). Looked up from germline, CDR1 is KGHSH and CDR2 is LQKENI. The CDR3 loop spans 15 amino acids. Trimming removed 3 bases at V and 9 bases at J, with 21 bases between. CDR3 sequence reads: CASSPVTGQLTGQYF. The CDR3 DNA sequence: TGTGCCAGCTCACCGGTTACGGGACAACTAACGGGGCAGTACTTC.

The chain links TRBV7-9 to TRBJ1-6; TRBD1 matches 8 bases. Losses at the gene ends were 3 bases for V and 9 bases for J; bases not matched to a gene: 4. This CDR3 region has 14 residues. Germline-derived CDR1 and CDR2 are SEHNR and FQNEAQ (reference sequence). CDR3 residues: CASSLDRDSSPLHF. The CDR3 coding sequence is TGTGCCAGCAGCTTGGACAGGGATTCTTCACCCCTCCACTTT.

The J gene is TRBJ1-1, the V gene TRBV10-3, with D possibly TRBD1 on 5 matching bases. V lost 10 bases to trimming and J lost 3 bases, with 12 bases between them. CDR1 and CDR2 from the germline V gene are ENHRY and SYGVKD. The CDR3 is 12 residues long. The chain's CDR3 is CATPMGHTEAFF. CDR3 nucleotide sequence: TGTGCCACTCCAATGGGGCACACTGAAGCTTTCTTT.

The V and J genes are TRBV4-2 and TRBJ1-2, with 10 nucleotides matching TRBD1. Germline-derived CDR1 and CDR2 are LGHNA and YNFKEQ. The junction had 9 bases not matched to a gene; V was cut back by 3 bases and J by 8 bases. The CDR3 has 15 residues. CDR3: CASSQPGQGNDGYTF. The CDR3 bases are TGTGCCAGCAGCCAGCCGGGACAGGGGAATGACGGCTACACCTTC.

The chain couples TRBV29-1 to TRBJ2-7; 8 bases match TRBD2. This CDR3 has 13 amino acids. Germline CDR1 reads SQVTM; CDR2 reads ANQGSEA. V shed 7 bases, J shed 1 base, and the junction held 6 bases outside the gene matches. The CDR3 here is CSALGGASYEQYF. CDR3 DNA sequence: TGCAGCGCTCTCGGGGGGGCATCCTACGAGCAGTACTTC.

A few counts support this clone. As DNA, the CDR3 is TGTGCCAGCAGCTCTAGGTTGTTTGCAGATACGCAGTATTTT. Protein sequence: CASSSRLFADTQYF. The chain carries TRBV7-9 and TRBJ2-3; D uncertain. CDR3 length equals 14 residues. The V gene's germline CDR1 is SEHNR and CDR2 FQNEAQ (reference sequence). V was trimmed by 4 bases and J by 4 bases, leaving 12 bases between them.

The chain couples TRBV4-3 to TRBJ2-1; D not resolved. The germline gives CDR1 LGHNA, CDR2 YSLEER. The CDR3 has 14 residues. V shed 0 bases and J shed 10 bases, with 13 bases lying between them. The CDR3 DNA sequence: TGCGCCAGCAGCCAAGAGCCCCGAACTGTGGAGCAGTTCTTC. Its protein product is CASSQEPRTVEQFF.

The chain links TRBV19 to TRBJ2-1; 7 positions agree with TRBD2. The junction had 0 bases not matched to a gene; V was cut back by 4 bases and J by 0 bases. This CDR3 spans 14 amino acids. CDR1 is LNHDA, CDR2 SQIVND, per germline (reference sequence). The CDR3 sequence is CASSSGSSYNEQFF. CDR3 nucleotide sequence: TGTGCCAGTAGTAGCGGGAGCTCCTACAATGAGCAGTTCTTC.

V and J are TRBV4-2 and TRBJ2-3; 14 nucleotides line up with TRBD2. Looked up from germline, CDR1 is LGHNA and CDR2 is YNFKEQ. V was clipped by 2 bases and J by 5 bases; unmatched bases: 6. The CDR3 covers 17 residues. The CDR3 DNA sequence: TGTGCCAGCAGCCAATCGGGACTAGCGGGAGAAATAGATACGCAGTATTTT. Amino acid sequence: CASSQSGLAGEIDTQYF.

The CDR3 is CAISDQRGGIYYF. CDR3 sequence (DNA): TGTGCCATCAGTGACCAGCGGGGGGGTATCTATTACTTC. The rearrangement joins TRBV10-3 to TRBJ2-4, with 10 bases matching TRBD2. The CDR3 runs to 13 residues. Per the germline V gene, CDR1 is ENHRY and CDR2 is SYGVKD. The V segment lost 3 bases and the J segment 16 bases; nucleotides outside the gene matches: 9.

This chain links TRBV18 with TRBJ1-1, with 12 bases aligning to TRBD1. The CDR3 runs to 15 residues. With V trimmed by 3 bases and J by 5 bases, 4 bases remained unmatched. Germline CDR1 and CDR2: KGHSH and LQKENI. The CDR3 sequence is CASSPGTGGKTEAFF. The CDR3, as DNA: TGTGCCAGCTCACCGGGGACAGGGGGCAAAACTGAAGCTTTCTTT.

Only one count was recorded for this clone. The rearrangement joins TRBV2 to TRBJ1-2; D may be TRBD1 (5 bases). The germline V and J ends were trimmed by 6 bases and 0 bases, with 8 bases remaining between them. From germline, CDR1 is SNHLY and CDR2 FYNNEI. The CDR3 spans 13 residues. This CDR3 is CASRDTTNYGYTF. The CDR3 DNA follows: TGTGCCAGCAGGGACACTACTAACTATGGCTACACCTTC.

V is TRBV4-1 and J is TRBJ2-7; TRBD2 agrees at 10 bases. Trimming cost V 3 bases and J 7 bases; bases outside gene matches: 12. Germline CDR1 reads MGHRA; CDR2 reads YSYEKL. CDR3 length: 16 residues. The CDR3 here is CASSQTWTSGSGEQYF. The CDR3 nucleotides are TGCGCCAGCAGCCAGACATGGACTAGCGGAAGTGGGGAGCAGTACTTC.

CDR3 loop: CASSPPLDRGSGYTF. DNA for the CDR3: TGTGCCAGCTCACCCCCCCTCGACAGGGGTAGTGGCTACACCTTC. This chain joins TRBV18 and TRBJ1-2; 8 positions agree with TRBD1. This CDR3 contains 15 residues. Germline V lookup: CDR1 KGHSH, CDR2 LQKENI. V dropped 3 bases and J dropped 7; count of bases not matched to a gene: 10.

The chain links TRBV13 to TRBJ2-1; tentative D call: TRBD1 (6 bases). Germline values: CDR1 PRHDT, CDR2 FYEKMQ (reference sequence). The V end was cut by 1 base, the J end by 10 bases, with 14 bases between. This CDR3 has 14 residues. CDR3: CASSLVGAQGEQFF. The CDR3 nucleotides are TGTGCCAGCAGCTTAGTAGGGGCACAGGGCGAGCAGTTCTTC.